These T cell receptor beta chains were read from a single sample in a study of blood T cell repertoires in COVID-19. Sequenced by immunoSEQ multiplex PCR; TCRdb stores in-frame clones only, minus some. Of some 140,000 clones in the sample, around 83% were seen once. Sequenced: peripheral blood. The receptors were gathered from a woman in her sixties with COVID-19, enrolled during active disease. CDR3s include the opening cysteine and the closing phenylalanine or tryptophan. A D gene is named only where the DNA matches it firmly. The size entry is marked missing in some rows and otherwise reads once, few, many or a size class.

d_gene | j_gene | v_gene | abundance | CDR3aa | CDR3nt
- | TRBJ1-2 | TRBV4-1 | few | CASSPTRTDYGYTF | TGCGCCAGCAGCCCAACTAGGACGGACTATGGCTACACCTTC
- | TRBJ2-7 | TRBV4-2 | many | CASSPRSVSEQYF | TGTGCCAGCAGCCCCCGAAGTGTGAGCGAGCAGTACTTC
TRBD1 | TRBJ1-2 | TRBV5-1 | - | CASSLSPGQLNYGYTF | TGCGCCAGCAGCTTAAGTCCGGGACAGCTTAACTATGGCTACACCTTC
- | TRBJ2-5 | TRBV7-9 | - | CASSLRGNQKETQYF | TGTGCCAGCAGCTTAAGGGGGAACCAAAAAGAGACCCAGTACTTC
- | TRBJ2-4 | TRBV19 | - | CASKQVIQQNIQYF | TGTGCCAGTAAACAGGTGATACAGCAAAACATTCAGTACTTC
- | TRBJ1-1 | TRBV5-1 | - | CASSLSGANTEAFF | TGCGCCAGCAGCTTGAGCGGAGCGAACACTGAAGCTTTCTTT
TRBD1 | TRBJ2-1 | TRBV5-1 | - | CASSTRDRGDEQFF | TGCGCCAGCAGCACGAGGGACAGGGGCGATGAGCAGTTCTTC
- | TRBJ1-6 | TRBV15 | - | CATSSGRSPLHF | TGTGCCACCAGCTCAGGGAGGTCACCCCTCCACTTT
- | TRBJ1-4 | TRBV3-1/TRBV3-2 | - | CASSRTEGNEKLFF | TGTGCCAGCAGCCGGACAGAAGGTAATGAAAAACTGTTTTTT
- | TRBJ1-1 | TRBV21-1 | - | CASSKSDLRGQNTEAFF | TGTGCCAGCAGCAAATCGGACCTCAGGGGTCAGAACACTGAAGCTTTCTTT
- | TRBJ2-2 | TRBV7-3 | - | CASSLLQGGTGELFF | TGTGCCAGCAGCTTATTGCAGGGCGGCACCGGGGAGCTGTTTTTT
TRBD1 | TRBJ1-2 | TRBV29-1 | once | CSVEVRDRANYGYTF | TGCAGCGTTGAAGTCAGGGACAGGGCTAACTATGGCTACACCTTC
TRBD2 | TRBJ2-5 | TRBV18 | - | CASSDGLAVEETQYF | TGTGCCAGCTCAGACGGACTAGCGGTTGAAGAGACCCAGTACTTC
- | TRBJ2-7 | TRBV7-8 | - | CASLSSFGVYEQYF | TGTGCCAGCCTTTCCTCCTTCGGGGTCTACGAGCAGTACTTC
TRBD1 | TRBJ1-5 | TRBV19 | - | CASSMRLTGAGQPQHF | TGTGCCAGTAGTATGAGGCTTACAGGGGCGGGTCAGCCCCAGCATTTT
- | TRBJ1-1 | TRBV2 | - | CASSTEGGATEAFF | TGTGCCAGCAGTACGGAAGGAGGGGCCACTGAAGCTTTCTTT
TRBD1 | TRBJ1-5 | TRBV2 | - | CASSANDRVGQPQHF | TGTGCCAGCAGTGCAAATGACAGGGTTGGGCAGCCCCAGCATTTT
- | TRBJ1-2 | TRBV12-3/TRBV12-4 | - | CASSSIYGYTF | TGTGCCAGCAGTTCCATCTATGGCTACACCTTC
- | TRBJ1-2 | TRBV21-1 | - | CASSKVGTGVELYYGYTF | TGTGCCAGCAGCAAAGTGGGGACAGGGGTAGAGCTCTACTATGGCTACACCTTC
- | TRBJ1-1 | TRBV6-5 | - | CASSLQSYTEAFF | TGTGCCAGCAGCCTACAGAGCTACACTGAAGCTTTCTTT
TRBD1 | TRBJ1-2 | TRBV5-1 | - | CASTRNTGGAEGYTF | TGCGCCAGCACCAGAAACACAGGGGGCGCAGAGGGCTACACCTTC
TRBD1 | TRBJ1-2 | TRBV18 | few | CASSTRQGAQGSTF | TGTGCCAGCTCAACCAGACAGGGGGCACAAGGATCCACCTTC
- | TRBJ1-5 | TRBV11-2 | - | CASSLGPQKNQPQHF | TGTGCCAGCAGCTTAGGACCACAGAAAAATCAGCCCCAGCATTTT
- | TRBJ1-2 | TRBV6-5 | - | CASRGQGGDGYTF | TGTGCCAGCAGGGGACAAGGGGGAGATGGCTACACCTTC
TRBD1 | TRBJ1-2 | TRBV19 | once | CASDTQGGDYGYTF | TGTGCCAGCGATACACAGGGGGGCGACTATGGCTACACCTTC
TRBD2 | TRBJ2-1 | TRBV19 | - | CASSIEGLASGNEQFF | TGTGCCAGTAGTATAGAGGGACTAGCGTCAGGGAATGAGCAGTTCTTC
TRBD1 | TRBJ1-6 | TRBV5-6 | - | CASSLGVTGVSPLHF | TGTGCCAGCAGCTTGGGGGTGACAGGGGTTTCACCCCTCCACTTT